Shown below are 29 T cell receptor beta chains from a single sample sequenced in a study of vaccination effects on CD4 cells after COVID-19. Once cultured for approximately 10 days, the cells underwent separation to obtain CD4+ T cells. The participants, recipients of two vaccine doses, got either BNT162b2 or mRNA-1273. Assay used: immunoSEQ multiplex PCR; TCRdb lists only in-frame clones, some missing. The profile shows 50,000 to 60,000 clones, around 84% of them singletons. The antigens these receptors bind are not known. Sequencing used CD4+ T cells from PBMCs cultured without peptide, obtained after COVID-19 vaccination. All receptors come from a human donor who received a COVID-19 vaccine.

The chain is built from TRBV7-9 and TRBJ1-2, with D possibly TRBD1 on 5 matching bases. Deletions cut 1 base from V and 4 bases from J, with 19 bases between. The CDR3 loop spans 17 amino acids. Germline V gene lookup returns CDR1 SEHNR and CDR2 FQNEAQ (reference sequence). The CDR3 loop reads CASSLGGAVLSIYGYTF. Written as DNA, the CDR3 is TGTGCCAGCAGCTTAGGGGGCGCAGTACTCTCGATCTATGGCTACACCTTC.

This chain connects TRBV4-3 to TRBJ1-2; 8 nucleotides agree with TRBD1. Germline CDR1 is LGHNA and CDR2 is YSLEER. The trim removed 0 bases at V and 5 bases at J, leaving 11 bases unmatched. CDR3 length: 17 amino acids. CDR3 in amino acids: CASSQERRAGQVYGYTF. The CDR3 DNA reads TGCGCCAGCAGCCAAGAGAGGAGGGCGGGACAGGTTTATGGCTACACCTTC.

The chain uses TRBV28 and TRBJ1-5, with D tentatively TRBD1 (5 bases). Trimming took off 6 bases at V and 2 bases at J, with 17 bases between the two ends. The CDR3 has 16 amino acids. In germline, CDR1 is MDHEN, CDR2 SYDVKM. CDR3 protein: CASSRPPGQGNQPQHF. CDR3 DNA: TGTGCCAGCAGCCGACCACCGGGGCAGGGCAATCAGCCCCAGCATTTT.

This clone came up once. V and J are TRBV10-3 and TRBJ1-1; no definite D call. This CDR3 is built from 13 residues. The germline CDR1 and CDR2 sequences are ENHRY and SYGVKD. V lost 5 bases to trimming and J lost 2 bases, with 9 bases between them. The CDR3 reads CAISLGGNTEAFF. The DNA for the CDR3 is TGTGCCATCAGTCTCGGAGGAAACACTGAAGCTTTCTTT.

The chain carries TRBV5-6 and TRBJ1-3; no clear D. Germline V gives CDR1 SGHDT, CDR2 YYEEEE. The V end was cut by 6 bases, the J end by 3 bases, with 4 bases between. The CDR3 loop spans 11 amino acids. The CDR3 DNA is TGTGCCAGCAACTTTGGAAACACCATATATTTT. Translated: CASNFGNTIYF.

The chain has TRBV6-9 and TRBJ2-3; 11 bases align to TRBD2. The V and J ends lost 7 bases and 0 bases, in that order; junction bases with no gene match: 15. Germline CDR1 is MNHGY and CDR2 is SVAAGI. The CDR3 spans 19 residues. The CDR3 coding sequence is TGTGCCAGCAACCGAGACGGGCTAGCGGGGGGCACTAGCACAGATACGCAGTATTTT. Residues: CASNRDGLAGGTSTDTQYF.

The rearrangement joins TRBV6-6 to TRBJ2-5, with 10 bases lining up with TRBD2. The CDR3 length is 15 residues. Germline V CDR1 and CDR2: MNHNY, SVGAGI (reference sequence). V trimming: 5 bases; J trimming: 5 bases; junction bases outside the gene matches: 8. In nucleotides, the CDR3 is TGTGCCAGCAGTCGGACCGGGACTAGCGTTGAGACCCAGTACTTC. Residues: CASSRTGTSVETQYF.

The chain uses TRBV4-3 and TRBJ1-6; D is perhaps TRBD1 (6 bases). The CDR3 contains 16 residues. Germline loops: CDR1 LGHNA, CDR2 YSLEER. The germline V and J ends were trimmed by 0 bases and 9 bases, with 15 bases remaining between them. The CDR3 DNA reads TGCGCCAGCAGCCAAGATAGGGGGGGGGTCGGTTCACCCCTCCACTTT. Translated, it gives CASSQDRGGVGSPLHF.

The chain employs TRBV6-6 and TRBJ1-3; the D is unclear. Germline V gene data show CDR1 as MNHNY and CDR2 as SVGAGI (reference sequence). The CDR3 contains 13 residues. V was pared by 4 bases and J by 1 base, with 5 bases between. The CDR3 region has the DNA TGTGCCAGCAGTTTGGGTTCTGGAAACACCATATATTTT. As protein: CASSLGSGNTIYF.

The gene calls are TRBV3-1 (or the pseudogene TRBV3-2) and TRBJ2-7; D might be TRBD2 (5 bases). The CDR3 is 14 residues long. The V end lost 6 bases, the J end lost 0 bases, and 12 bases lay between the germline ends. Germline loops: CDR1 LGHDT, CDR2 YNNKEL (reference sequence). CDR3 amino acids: CASRPRLTSYEQYF. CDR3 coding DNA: TGTGCCAGCAGACCACGACTAACCTCCTACGAGCAGTACTTC.

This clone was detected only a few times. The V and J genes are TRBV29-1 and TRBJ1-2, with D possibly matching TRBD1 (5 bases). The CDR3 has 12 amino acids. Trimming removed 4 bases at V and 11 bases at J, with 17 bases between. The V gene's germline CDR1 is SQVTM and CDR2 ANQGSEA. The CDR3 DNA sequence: TGCAGCGTTGGACAGAGCCTGGCGGAGTACACCTTC. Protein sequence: CSVGQSLAEYTF.

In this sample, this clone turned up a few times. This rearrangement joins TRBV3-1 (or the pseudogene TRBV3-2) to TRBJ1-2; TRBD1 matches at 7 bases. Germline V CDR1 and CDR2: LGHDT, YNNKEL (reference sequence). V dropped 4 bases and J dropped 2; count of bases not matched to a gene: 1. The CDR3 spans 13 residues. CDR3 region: CASSPTGNYGYTF. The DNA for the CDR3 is TGTGCCAGCAGCCCGACAGGGAACTATGGCTACACCTTC.

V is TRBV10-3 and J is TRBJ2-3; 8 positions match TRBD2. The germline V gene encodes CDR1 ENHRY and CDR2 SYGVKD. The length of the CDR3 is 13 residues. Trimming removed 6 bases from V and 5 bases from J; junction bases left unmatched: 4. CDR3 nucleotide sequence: TGTGCCATCAGCTTACGGGGGGGAGATACGCAGTATTTT. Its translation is CAISLRGGDTQYF.

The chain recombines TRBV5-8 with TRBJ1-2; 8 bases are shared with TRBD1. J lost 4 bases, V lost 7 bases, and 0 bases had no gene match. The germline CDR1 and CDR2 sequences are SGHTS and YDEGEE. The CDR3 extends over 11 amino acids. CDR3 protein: CASGTGYGYTF. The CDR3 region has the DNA TGTGCCAGCGGGACAGGCTATGGCTACACCTTC.

In DNA, the CDR3 is TGTGCCAGCAGTTTATTATCCTCCTACGAGCAGTACTTC. Translated, it gives CASSLLSSYEQYF. The chain has TRBV27 and TRBJ2-7, with unresolved D. The CDR3 extends over 13 amino acids. Trimming shortened V by 1 base and J by 0 bases, and 4 bases separated the two germline ends. The germline V gene has CDR1 MNHEY and CDR2 SMNVEV (reference sequence).

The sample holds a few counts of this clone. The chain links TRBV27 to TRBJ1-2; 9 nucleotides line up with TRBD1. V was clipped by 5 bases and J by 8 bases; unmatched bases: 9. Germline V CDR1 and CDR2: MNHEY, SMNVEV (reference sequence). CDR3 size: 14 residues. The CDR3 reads CASSEDRGERGYTF. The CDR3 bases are TGTGCCAGCAGTGAGGACAGGGGAGAGAGGGGCTACACCTTC.

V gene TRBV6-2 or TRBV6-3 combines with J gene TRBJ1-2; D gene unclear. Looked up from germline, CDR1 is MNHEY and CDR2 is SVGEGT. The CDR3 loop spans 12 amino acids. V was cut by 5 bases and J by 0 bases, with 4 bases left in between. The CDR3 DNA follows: TGTGCCAGCAGTGACCCTAACTATGGCTACACCTTC. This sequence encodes CASSDPNYGYTF.

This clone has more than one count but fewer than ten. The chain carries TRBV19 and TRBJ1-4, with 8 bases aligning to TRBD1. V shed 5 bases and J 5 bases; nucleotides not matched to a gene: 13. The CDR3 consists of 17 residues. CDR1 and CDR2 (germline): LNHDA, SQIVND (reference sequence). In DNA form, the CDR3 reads TGTGCCAGTAGTCCAACCCGCGACAGGGGCACGAATGAAAAACTGTTTTTT. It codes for CASSPTRDRGTNEKLFF.

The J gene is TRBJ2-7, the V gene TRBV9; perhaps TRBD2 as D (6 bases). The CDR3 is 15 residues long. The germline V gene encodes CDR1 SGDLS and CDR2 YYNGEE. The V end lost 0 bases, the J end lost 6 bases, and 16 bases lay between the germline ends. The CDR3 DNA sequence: TGTGCCAGCAGCGTAGAGGAGCAGCGGGCGGGCGAGCAGTACTTC. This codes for CASSVEEQRAGEQYF.

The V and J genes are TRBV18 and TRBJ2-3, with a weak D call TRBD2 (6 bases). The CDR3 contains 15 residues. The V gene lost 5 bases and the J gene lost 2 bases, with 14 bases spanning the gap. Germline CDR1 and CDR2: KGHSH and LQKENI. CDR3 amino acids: CASSDLGTHTDTQYF. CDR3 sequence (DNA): TGTGCCAGCTCAGACCTGGGGACTCACACAGATACGCAGTATTTT.

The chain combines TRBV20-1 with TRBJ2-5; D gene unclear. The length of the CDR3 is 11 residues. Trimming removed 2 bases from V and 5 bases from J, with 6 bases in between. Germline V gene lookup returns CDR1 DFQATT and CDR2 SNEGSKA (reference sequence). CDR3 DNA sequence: TGCAGTGCTAGAACGTGGGAGACCCAGTACTTC. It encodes CSARTWETQYF.

CDR3: CASSGGGAGSEKLFF. In nucleotides, the CDR3 is TGTGCCAGCAGTGGCGGAGGGGCGGGGAGTGAAAAACTGTTTTTT. The chain joins TRBV28 to TRBJ1-4; D may be TRBD1 (5 bases). V shed 5 bases and J shed 7 bases, with 17 bases lying between them. This CDR3 region has 15 residues. The V gene's germline CDR1 is MDHEN and CDR2 SYDVKM.

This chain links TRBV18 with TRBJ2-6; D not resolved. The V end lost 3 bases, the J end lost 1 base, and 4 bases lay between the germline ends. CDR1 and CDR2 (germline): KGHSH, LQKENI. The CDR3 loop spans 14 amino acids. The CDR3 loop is CASSPQSGANVLTF. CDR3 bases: TGTGCCAGCTCACCTCAGTCTGGGGCCAACGTCCTGACTTTC. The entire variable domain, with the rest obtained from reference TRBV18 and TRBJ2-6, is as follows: NAGVMQNPRHLVRRRGQEARLRCSPMKGHSHVYWYRQLPEEGLKFMVYLQKENIIDESGMPKERFSAEFPKEGPSILRIQQVVRGDSAAYFCASSPQSGANVLTFGAGSRLTVL.

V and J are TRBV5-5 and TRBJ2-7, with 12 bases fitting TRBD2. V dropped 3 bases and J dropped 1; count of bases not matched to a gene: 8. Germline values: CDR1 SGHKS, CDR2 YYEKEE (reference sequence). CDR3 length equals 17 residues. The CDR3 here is CASSSGDGTSGSYEQYF. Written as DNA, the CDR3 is TGTGCCAGCAGCTCGGGGGACGGGACTAGCGGGTCCTACGAGCAGTACTTC.

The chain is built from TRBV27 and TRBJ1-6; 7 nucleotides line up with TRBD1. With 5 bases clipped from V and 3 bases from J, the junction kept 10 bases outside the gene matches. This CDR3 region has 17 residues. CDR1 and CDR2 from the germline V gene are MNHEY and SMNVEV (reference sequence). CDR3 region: CASSPYPNRGYNSPLHF. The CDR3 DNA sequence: TGTGCCAGCAGTCCCTACCCGAACAGGGGCTATAATTCACCCCTCCACTTT.

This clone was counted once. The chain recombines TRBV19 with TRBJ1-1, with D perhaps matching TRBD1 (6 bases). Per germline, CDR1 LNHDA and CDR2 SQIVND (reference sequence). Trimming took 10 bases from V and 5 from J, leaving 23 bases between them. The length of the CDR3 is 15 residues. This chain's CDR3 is CATSKGLKGGTEAFF. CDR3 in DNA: TGTGCCACAAGTAAAGGGTTAAAGGGGGGAACTGAAGCTTTCTTT.

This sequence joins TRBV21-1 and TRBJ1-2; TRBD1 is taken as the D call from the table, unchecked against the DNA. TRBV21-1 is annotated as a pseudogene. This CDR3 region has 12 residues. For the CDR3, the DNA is TGTGCCAGCAGCAAGGACAGGCCGGGCTACACCTTC. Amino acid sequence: CASSKDRPGYTF.

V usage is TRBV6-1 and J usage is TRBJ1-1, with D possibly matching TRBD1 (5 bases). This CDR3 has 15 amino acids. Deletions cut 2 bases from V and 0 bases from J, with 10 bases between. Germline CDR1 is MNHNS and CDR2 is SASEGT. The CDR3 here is CASSETGRVNTEAFF. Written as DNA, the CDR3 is TGTGCCAGCAGTGAAACAGGAAGGGTGAACACTGAAGCTTTCTTT.

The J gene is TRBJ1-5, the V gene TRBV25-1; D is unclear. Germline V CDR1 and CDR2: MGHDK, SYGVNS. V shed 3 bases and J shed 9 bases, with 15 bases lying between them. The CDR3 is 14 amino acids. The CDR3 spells CASSDAGGLGPQHF. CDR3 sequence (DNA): TGTGCCAGCAGTGATGCGGGAGGGCTCGGGCCCCAGCATTTT.